The 10 T cell receptor beta chains below come from one sample, sequenced in a study of response to subunit inactivated influenza vaccine. Each CDR3 protein gets one entry after TCRdb re-called the RT-PCR reads with MiXCR. This sample has about 310,000 distinct CDR3 sequences; roughly 22% occur once, and the top ten carry about 9.4%. The material sequenced was PBMCs from blood, taken less than 22 months after vaccination. Receptors originate from a man between 50 and 75 years old who received an inactivated influenza vaccine.

The rearrangement uses TRBV2 and TRBJ2-3, with TRBD2 identical over 11 bases. Trimming cost V 10 bases and J 5 bases; bases outside gene matches: 5. Germline V gene sequence: CDR1 SNHLY, CDR2 FYNNEI. This CDR3 is 13 amino acids long. The CDR3 DNA follows: TGTGCCATACTAGCGGGAGTCGGAGATACGCAGTATTTT. It yields the protein CAILAGVGDTQYF. The full variable domain, completed using reference TRBV2 and TRBJ2-3, is EPEVTQTPSHQVTQMGQEVILRCVPISNHLYFYWYRQILGQKVEFLVSFYNNEISEKSEIFDDQFSVERPDGSNFTLKIRSTKLEDSAMYFCAILAGVGDTQYFGPGTRLTVL.

This clonotype has only a few counts. The chain combines TRBV7-9 with TRBJ1-2, with 7 bases fitting TRBD1. Germline CDR1 is SEHNR and CDR2 is FQNEAQ (reference sequence). Losses at the gene ends were 6 bases for V and 8 bases for J; bases not matched to a gene: 9. The CDR3 is 13 amino acids. The DNA of the CDR3 is TGTGCCAGCAGTCGACAGGGCACAATGGGCTACACCTTC. Protein product: CASSRQGTMGYTF.

In this sample, this clonotype turned up a few times. The chain joins TRBV5-1 to TRBJ2-3; 10 bases align to TRBD1. The CDR3 extends over 18 amino acids. The germline gives CDR1 SGHRS, CDR2 YFSETQ. With 1 base clipped from V and 4 bases from J, the junction kept 12 bases outside the gene matches. The CDR3 region has the DNA TGCGCCAGCAGCTTGTGGCTAACCGGGACAGGGGTAGCAGATACGCAGTATTTT. This codes for CASSLWLTGTGVADTQYF.

V and J are TRBV29-1 and TRBJ2-7, with 9 positions matching TRBD2. The CDR3 loop spans 16 amino acids. Germline V CDR1 and CDR2: SQVTM, ANQGSEA. The CDR3: CSVSVGGRAFSYEQYF. The CDR3 coding sequence is TGCAGTGTCTCGGTGGGCGGGAGGGCCTTCTCCTACGAGCAGTACTTC.

This clonotype was detected only a few times. This sequence joins TRBV11-1 and TRBJ1-4; possibly TRBD1 for D (5 bases). With 7 bases removed from V and 0 bases from J, the gap between germline ends came to 21 bases. Germline V gene lookup returns CDR1 SGHAT and CDR2 FQDESV (reference sequence). The CDR3 extends over 18 amino acids. CDR3 DNA sequence: TGTGCCAGCACCCCGGGGGTCACCACCCATACAACTAATGAAAAACTGTTTTTT. Translating it yields CASTPGVTTHTTNEKLFF.

This clonotype occurred a few times. This rearrangement joins TRBV7-2 to TRBJ2-7; 9 nucleotides align to TRBD2. Unmatched junction bases numbered 6, after V lost 2 bases and J lost 1 base. The CDR3 runs to 16 residues. Germline V gene sequence: CDR1 SGHTA, CDR2 FQGNSA. The CDR3 here is CASSLSLAGSSYEQYF. CDR3 nucleotides: TGTGCCAGCAGCTTAAGTCTAGCGGGAAGTTCCTACGAGCAGTACTTC.

This chain uses TRBV3-1 with TRBJ2-5; 10 positions agree with TRBD2. Looked up from germline, CDR1 is LGHDT and CDR2 is YNNKEL (reference sequence). The CDR3 runs 14 residues. Losses at the gene ends were 6 bases for V and 4 bases for J; bases not matched to a gene: 5. For the CDR3, the DNA is TGTGCCAGCAGACCTAGCGGGAGTGCAGAGACCCAGTACTTC. This codes for CASRPSGSAETQYF.

The chain carries TRBV7-2 and TRBJ1-2; no firm D call. Trimming took off 2 bases at V and 4 bases at J, with 17 bases between the two ends. The CDR3 covers 16 residues. CDR1 is SGHTA, CDR2 FQGNSA, per germline. CDR3 loop: CASSLSDILWGYGYTF. The CDR3 DNA follows: TGTGCCAGCAGCTTATCCGACATCCTGTGGGGCTATGGCTACACCTTC.

Note on this clonotype: This likely comes from a read error, as the CDR3 has no conserved phenylalanine or tryptophan at its end. V is TRBV7-9 and J is TRBJ2-6; D is perhaps TRBD2 (5 bases). Trimming cost V 5 bases and J 2 bases, with 10 bases left between them. This CDR3 comprises 15 residues. Germline V gene lookup returns CDR1 SEHNR and CDR2 FQNEAQ (reference sequence). The CDR3 here is CASSVEVPGANVLTL. The CDR3 nucleotides are TGTGCCAGCAGCGTGGAGGTTCCTGGGGCCAACGTCCTGACTCTC.

V usage is TRBV20-1 and J usage is TRBJ1-2, with D tentatively TRBD1 (5 bases). The germline gives CDR1 DFQATT, CDR2 SNEGSKA (reference sequence). V was pared by 5 bases and J by 6 bases, with 13 bases between. The CDR3 loop spans 12 amino acids. The DNA for the CDR3 is TGCAGTGCTTTTAACCAGGGAGATGGCTACACCTTC. Residues: CSAFNQGDGYTF.